This T cell receptor beta chain was obtained from a study of patients and donors after allogeneic stem cell transplantation. In TCRdb, the RT-PCR reads were re-called with MiXCR into one record per CDR3 protein. The repertoire holds some 87,000 distinct CDR3 sequences, with around 48% as singletons. V was shortened by 5 bases and J by 8 bases, with 15 bases between the two germline ends. CDR3 length: 13 residues. Germline values: CDR1 MDHEN, CDR2 SYDVKM. The receptor's source is a human donor who was either an allogeneic HSCT recipient or a stem cell or donor lymphocyte infusion donor (not recorded which). It is not recorded whose cells these are; they may come from a transplant donor. The chain combines TRBV28 with TRBJ1-2; D possibly corresponds to TRBD1 (5 bases). Material for sequencing was blood, either unsorted or a sorted T cell fraction (not recorded which). The CDR3 nucleotides are TGTGCCAGCAGTACCCGCGGAGGGGTAGGCTACACCTTC. This translates into CASSTRGGVGYTF.